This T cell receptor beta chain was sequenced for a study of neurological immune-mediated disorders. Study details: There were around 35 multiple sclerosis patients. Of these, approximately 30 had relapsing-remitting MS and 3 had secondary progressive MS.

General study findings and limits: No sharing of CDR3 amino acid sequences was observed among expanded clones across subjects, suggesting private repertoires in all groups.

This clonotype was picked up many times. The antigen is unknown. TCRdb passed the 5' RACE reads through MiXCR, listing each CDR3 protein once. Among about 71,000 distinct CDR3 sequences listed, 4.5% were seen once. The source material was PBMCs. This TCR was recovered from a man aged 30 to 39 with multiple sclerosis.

CDR3 protein: CASSQGNDYSNQPQHF. The DNA for the CDR3 is TGTGCCAGCAGCCAAGGGAACGACTATAGCAATCAGCCCCAGCATTTT. This rearrangement joins TRBV4-2 to TRBJ1-5; D unclear. The germline V gene has CDR1 LGHNA and CDR2 YNFKEQ. This CDR3 has 16 residues. Trimming cost V 1 base and J 0 bases, with 10 bases left between them.